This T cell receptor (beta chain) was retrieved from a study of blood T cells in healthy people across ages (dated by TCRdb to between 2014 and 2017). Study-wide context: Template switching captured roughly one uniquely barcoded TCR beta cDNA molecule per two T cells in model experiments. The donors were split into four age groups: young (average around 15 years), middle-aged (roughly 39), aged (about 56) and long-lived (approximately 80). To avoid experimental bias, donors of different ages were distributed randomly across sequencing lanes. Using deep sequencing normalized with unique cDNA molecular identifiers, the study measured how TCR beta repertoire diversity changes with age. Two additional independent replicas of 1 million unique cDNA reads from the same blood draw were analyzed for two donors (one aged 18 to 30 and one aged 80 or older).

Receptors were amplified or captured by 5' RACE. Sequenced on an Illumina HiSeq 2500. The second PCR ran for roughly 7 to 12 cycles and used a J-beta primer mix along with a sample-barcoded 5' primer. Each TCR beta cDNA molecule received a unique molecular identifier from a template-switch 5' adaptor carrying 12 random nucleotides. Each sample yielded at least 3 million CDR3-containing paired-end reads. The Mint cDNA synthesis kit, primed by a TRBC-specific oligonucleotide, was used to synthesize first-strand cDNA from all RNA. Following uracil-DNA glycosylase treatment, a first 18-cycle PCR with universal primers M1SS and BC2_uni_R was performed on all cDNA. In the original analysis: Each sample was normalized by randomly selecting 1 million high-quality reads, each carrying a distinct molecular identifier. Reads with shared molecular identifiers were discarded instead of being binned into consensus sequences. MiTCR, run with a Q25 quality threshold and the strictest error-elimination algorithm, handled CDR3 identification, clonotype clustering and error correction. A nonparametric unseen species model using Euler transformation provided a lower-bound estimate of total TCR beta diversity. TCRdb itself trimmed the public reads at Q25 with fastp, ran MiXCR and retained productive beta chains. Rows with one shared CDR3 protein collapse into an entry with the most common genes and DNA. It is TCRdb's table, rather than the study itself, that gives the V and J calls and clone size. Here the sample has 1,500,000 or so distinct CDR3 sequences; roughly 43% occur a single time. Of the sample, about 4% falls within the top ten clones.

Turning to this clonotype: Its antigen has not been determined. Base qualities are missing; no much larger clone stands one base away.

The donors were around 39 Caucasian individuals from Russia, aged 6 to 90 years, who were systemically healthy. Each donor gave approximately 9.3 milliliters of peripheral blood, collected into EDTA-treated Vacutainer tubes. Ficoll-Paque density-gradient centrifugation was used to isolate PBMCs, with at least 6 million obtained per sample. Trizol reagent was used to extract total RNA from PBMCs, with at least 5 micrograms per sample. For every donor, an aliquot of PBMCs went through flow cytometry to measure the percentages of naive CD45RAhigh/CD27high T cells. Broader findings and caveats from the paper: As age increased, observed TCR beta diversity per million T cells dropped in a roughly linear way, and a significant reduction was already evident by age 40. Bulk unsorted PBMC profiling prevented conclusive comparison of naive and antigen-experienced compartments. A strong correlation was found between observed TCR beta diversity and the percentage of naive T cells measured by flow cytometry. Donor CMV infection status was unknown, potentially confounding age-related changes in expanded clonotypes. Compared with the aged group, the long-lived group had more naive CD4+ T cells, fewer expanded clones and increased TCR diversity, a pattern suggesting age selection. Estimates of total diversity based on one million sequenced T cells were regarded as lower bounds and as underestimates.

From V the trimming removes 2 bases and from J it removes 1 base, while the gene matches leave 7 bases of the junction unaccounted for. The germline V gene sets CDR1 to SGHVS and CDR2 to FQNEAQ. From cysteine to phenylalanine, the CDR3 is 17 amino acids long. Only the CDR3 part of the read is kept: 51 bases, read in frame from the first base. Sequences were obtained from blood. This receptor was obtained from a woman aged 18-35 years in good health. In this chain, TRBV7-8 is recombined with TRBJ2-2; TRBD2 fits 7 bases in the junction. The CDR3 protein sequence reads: CASSLRGLAENTGELFF. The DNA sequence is TGTGCCAGCAGCTTACGGGGCCTAGCGGAGAACACCGGGGAGCTGTTTTTT.